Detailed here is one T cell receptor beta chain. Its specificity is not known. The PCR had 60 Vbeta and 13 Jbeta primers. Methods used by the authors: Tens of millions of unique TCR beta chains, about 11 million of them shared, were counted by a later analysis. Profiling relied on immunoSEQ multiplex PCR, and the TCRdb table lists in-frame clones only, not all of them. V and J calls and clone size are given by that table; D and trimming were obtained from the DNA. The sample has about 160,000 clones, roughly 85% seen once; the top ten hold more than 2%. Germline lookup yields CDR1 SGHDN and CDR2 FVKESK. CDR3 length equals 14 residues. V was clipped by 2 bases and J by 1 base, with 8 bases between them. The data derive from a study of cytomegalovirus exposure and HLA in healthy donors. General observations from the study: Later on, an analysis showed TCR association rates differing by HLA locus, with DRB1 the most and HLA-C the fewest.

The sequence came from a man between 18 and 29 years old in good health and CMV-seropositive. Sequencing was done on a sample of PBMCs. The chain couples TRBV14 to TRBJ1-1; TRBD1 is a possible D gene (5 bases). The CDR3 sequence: CASSQRQPNTEAFF. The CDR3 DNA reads TGTGCCAGCAGCCAACGACAGCCGAACACTGAAGCTTTCTTT. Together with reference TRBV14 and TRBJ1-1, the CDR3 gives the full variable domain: EAGVTQFPSHSVIEKGQTVTLRCDPISGHDNLYWYRRVMGKEIKFLLHFVKESKQDESGMPNNRFLAERTGGTYSTLKVQPAELEDSGVYFCASSQRQPNTEAFFGQGTRLTVV.